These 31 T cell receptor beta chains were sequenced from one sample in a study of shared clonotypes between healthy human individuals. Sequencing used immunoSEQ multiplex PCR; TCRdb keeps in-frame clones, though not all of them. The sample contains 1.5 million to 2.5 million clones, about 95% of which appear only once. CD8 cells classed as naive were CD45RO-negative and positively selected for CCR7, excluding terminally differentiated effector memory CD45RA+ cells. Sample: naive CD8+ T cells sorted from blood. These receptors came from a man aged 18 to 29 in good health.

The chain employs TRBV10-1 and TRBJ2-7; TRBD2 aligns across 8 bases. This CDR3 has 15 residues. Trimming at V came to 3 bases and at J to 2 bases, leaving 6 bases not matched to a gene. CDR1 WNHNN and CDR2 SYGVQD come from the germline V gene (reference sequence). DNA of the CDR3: TGCGCCAGCAGTGAAAGTACTAGCGGTCCCTACGAGCAGTACTTC. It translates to CASSESTSGPYEQYF.

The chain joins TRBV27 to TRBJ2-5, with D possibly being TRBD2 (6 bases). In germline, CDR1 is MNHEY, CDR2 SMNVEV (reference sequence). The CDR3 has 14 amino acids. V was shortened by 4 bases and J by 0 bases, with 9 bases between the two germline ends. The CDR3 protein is CASSYRDYQETQYF. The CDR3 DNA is TGTGCCAGCAGTTACCGGGACTACCAAGAGACCCAGTACTTC.

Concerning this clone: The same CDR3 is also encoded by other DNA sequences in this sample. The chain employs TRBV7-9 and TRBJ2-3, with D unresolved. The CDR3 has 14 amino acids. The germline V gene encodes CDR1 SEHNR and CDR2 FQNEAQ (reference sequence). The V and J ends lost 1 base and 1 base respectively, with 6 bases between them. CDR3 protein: CASSLVGGTDTQYF. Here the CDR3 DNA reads TGTGCCAGCAGCTTAGTTGGGGGCACAGATACGCAGTATTTT.

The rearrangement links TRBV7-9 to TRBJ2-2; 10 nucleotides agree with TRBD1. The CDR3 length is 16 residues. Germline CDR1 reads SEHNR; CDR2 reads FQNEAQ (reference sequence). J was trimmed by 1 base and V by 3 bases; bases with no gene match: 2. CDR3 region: CASSLTGGKNTGELFF. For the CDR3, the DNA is TGTGCCAGCAGCTTGACAGGGGGCAAGAACACCGGGGAGCTGTTTTTT.

The DNA for the CDR3 is TGCGCCAGCAGTGAGTTGAGCTCCTACAATGAGCAGTTCTTC. Residues: CASSELSSYNEQFF. The rearrangement joins TRBV10-2 to TRBJ2-1; unclear D gene. Germline V gene data show CDR1 as WSHSY and CDR2 as SAAADI. The CDR3 length is 14 residues. Trimming shortened V by 1 base and J by 0 bases, and 4 bases separated the two germline ends.

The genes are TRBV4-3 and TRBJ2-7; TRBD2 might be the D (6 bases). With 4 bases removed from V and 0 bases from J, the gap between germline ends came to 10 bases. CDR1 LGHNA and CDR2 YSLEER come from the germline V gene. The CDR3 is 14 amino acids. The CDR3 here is CASSPRLDSYEQYF. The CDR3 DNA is TGCGCCAGCAGCCCCCGACTAGACTCCTACGAGCAGTACTTC.

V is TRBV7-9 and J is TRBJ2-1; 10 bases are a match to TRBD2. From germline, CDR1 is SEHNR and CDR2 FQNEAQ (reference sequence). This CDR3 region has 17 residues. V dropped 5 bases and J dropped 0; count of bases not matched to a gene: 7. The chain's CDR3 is CASSAGLAESSYNEQFF. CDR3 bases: TGTGCCAGCAGCGCCGGACTAGCGGAAAGCTCCTACAATGAGCAGTTCTTC.

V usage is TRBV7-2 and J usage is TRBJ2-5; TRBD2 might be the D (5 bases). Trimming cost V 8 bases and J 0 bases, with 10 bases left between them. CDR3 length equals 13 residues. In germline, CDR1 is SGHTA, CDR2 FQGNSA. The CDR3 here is CASRRGYQETQYF. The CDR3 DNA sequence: TGTGCCAGCCGCCGCGGGTACCAAGAGACCCAGTACTTC.

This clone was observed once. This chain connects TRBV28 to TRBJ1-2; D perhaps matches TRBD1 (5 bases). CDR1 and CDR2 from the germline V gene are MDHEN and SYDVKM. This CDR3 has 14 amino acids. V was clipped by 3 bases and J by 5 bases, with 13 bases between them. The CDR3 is CASSFERGWYGYTF. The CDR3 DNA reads TGTGCCAGCAGTTTTGAGCGGGGCTGGTATGGCTACACCTTC.

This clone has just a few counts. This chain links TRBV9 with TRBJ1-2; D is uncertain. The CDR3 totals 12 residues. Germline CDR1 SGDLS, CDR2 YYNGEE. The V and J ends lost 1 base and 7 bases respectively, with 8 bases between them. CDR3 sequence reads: CASSVQWGGYTF. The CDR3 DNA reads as TGTGCCAGCAGCGTACAGTGGGGTGGCTACACCTTC.

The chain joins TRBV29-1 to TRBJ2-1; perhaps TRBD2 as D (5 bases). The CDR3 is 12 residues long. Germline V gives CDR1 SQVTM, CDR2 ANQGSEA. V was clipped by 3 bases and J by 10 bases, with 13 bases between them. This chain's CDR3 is CSVDLSGKEQFF. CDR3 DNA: TGCAGCGTTGATTTGTCGGGAAAAGAGCAGTTCTTC.

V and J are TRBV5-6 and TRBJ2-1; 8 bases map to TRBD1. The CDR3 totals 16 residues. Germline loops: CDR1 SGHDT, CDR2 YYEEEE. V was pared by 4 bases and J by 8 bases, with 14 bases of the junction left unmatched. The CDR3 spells CASSVGWTGMDDEQFF. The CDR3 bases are TGTGCCAGCAGCGTTGGGTGGACAGGGATGGACGATGAGCAGTTCTTC. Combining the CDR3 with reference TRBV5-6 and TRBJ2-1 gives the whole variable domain DAGVTQSPTHLIKTRGQQVTLRCSPKSGHDTVSWYQQALGQGPQFIFQYYEEEERQRGNFPDRFSGHQFPNYSSELNVNALLLGDSALYLCASSVGWTGMDDEQFFGPGTRLTVL.

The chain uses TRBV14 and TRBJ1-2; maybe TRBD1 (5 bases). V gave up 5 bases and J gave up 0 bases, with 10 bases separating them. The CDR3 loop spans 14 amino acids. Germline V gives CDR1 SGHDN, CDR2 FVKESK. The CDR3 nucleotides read TGTGCCAGCAGCACAGGTCAAGCTAACTATGGCTACACCTTC. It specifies CASSTGQANYGYTF.

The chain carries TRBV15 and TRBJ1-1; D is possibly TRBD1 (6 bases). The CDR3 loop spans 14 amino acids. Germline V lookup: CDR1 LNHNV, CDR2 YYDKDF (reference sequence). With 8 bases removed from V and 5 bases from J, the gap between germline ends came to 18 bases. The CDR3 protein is CATGEGGRGTEAFF. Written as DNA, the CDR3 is TGTGCCACCGGGGAGGGGGGACGCGGGACTGAAGCTTTCTTT. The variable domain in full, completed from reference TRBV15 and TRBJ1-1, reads DAMVIQNPRYQVTQFGKPVTLSCSQTLNHNVMYWYQQKSSQAPKLLFHYYDKDFNNEADTPDNFQSRRPNTSFCFLDIRSPGLGDTAMYLCATGEGGRGTEAFFGQGTRLTVV.

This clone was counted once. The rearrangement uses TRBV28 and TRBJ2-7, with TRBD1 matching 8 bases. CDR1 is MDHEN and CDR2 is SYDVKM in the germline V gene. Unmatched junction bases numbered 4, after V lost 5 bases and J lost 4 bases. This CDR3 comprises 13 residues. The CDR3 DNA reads TGTGCCAGCAGTGCCAGACAGGGGTACGAGCAGTACTTC. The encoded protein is CASSARQGYEQYF.

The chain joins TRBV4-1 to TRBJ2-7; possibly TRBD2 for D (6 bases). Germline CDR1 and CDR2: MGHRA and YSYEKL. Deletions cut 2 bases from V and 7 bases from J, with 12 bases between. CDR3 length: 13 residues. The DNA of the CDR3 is TGCGCCAGCAGCCAAATAGGGACTCGGGAGCAGTACTTC. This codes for CASSQIGTREQYF.

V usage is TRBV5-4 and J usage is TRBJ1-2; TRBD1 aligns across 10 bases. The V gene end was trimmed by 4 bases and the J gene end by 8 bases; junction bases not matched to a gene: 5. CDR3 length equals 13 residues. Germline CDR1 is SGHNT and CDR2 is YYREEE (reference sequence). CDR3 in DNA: TGTGCCAGCAGCCTGACAGGGGGCGAAGGCTACACCTTC. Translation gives CASSLTGGEGYTF.

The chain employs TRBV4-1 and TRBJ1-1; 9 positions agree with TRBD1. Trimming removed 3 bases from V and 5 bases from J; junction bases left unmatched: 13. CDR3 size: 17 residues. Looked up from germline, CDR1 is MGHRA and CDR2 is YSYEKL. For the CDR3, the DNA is TGCGCCAGCAGCCAGAGGGGACAGGGCGGTTTCGGAACTGAAGCTTTCTTT. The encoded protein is CASSQRGQGGFGTEAFF.

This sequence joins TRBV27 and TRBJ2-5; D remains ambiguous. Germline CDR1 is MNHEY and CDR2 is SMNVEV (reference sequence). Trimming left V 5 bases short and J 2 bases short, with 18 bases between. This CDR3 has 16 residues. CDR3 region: CASSPSLLSVQETQYF. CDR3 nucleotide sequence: TGTGCCAGCAGTCCATCCCTGCTCAGCGTACAAGAGACCCAGTACTTC.

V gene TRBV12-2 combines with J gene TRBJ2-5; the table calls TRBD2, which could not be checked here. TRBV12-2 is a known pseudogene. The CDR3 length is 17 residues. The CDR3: CASRSIPSGAKQETQYF. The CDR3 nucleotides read TGTGCAAGTCGCTCTATTCCTAGCGGGGCAAAACAAGAGACCCAGTACTTC.

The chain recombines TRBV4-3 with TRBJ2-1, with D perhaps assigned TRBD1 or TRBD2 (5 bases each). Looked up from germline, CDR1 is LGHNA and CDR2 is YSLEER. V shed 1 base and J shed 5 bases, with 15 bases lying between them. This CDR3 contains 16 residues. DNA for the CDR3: TGCGCCAGCAGCCAAGGATACGGGACCTTTGACAATGAGCAGTTCTTC. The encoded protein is CASSQGYGTFDNEQFF.

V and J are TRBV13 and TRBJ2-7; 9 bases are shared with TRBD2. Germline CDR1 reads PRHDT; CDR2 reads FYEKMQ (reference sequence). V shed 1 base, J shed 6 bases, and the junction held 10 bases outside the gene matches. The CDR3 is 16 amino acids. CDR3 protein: CASSLEGSGRIGEQYF. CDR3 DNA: TGTGCCAGCAGCTTAGAGGGTAGCGGGAGAATTGGCGAGCAGTACTTC.

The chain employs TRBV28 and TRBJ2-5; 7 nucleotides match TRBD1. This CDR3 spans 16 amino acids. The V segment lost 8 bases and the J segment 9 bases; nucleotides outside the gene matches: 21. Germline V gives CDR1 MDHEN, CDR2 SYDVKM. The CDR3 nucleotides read TGTGCCAGCGGCCTTTCAGGGGGAACGATATATGGGGCCCAGTACTTC. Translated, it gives CASGLSGGTIYGAQYF. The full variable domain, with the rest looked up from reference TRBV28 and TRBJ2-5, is DVKVTQSSRYLVKRTGEKVFLECVQDMDHENMFWYRQDPGLGLRLIYFSYDVKMKEKGDIPEGYSVSREKKERFSLILESASTNQTSMYLCASGLSGGTIYGAQYFGPGTRLLVL.

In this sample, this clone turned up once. For the CDR3, the DNA is TGTGCCAGTAGTCCCTGGACTAGCGGAGTCTACGAGCAGTACTTC. The encoded protein is CASSPWTSGVYEQYF. J is TRBJ2-7 and V is TRBV19; 10 bases align to TRBD2. The germline V gene encodes CDR1 LNHDA and CDR2 SQIVND (reference sequence). The CDR3 totals 15 residues. V lost 5 bases, J lost 3 bases, and 7 bases stayed unmatched.

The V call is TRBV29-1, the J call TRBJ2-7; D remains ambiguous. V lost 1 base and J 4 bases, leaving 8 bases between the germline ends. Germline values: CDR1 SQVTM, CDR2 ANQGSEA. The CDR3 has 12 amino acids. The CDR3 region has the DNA TGCAGCGTTGAAGCAGGCCAGTACGAGCAGTACTTC. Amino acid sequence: CSVEAGQYEQYF.

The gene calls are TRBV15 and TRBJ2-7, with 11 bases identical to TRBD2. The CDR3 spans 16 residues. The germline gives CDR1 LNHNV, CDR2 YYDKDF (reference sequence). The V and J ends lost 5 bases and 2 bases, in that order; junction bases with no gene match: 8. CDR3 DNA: TGTGCCACCAGCTCACCCGGGACTAGCGGAACCTACGAGCAGTACTTC. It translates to CATSSPGTSGTYEQYF.

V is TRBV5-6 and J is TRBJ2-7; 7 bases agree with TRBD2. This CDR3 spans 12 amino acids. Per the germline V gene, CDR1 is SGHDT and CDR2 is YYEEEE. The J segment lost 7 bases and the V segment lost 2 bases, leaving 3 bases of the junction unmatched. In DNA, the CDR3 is TGTGCCAGCAGCTTAATCGGGGGGGAGCAGTACTTC. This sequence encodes CASSLIGGEQYF.

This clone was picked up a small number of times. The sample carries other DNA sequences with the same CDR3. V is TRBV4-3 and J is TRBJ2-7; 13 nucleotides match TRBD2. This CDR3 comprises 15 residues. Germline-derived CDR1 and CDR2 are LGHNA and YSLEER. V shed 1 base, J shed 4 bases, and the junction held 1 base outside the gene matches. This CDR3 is CASSQGTSGGYEQYF. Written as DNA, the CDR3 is TGCGCCAGCAGCCAAGGGACTAGCGGGGGATACGAGCAGTACTTC.

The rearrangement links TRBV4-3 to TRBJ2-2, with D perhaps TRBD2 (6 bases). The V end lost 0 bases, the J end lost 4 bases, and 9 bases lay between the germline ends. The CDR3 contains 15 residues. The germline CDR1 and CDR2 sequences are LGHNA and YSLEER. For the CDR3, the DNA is TGCGCCAGCAGCCAAGAGGGGGGTGGCACCGGGGAGCTGTTTTTT. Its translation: CASSQEGGGTGELFF.

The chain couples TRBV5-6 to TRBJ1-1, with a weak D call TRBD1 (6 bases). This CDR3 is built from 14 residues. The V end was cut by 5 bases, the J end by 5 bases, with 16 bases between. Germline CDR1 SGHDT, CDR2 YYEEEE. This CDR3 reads CASSSGHEGTEAFF. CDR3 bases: TGTGCCAGCAGTTCGGGACATGAGGGGACTGAAGCTTTCTTT.

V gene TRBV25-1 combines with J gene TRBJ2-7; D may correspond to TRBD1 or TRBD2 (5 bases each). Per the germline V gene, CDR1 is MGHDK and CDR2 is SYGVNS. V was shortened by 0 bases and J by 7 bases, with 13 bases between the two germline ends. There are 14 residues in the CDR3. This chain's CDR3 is CASSEYEGPGEQYF. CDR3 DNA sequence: TGTGCCAGCAGTGAATATGAGGGGCCGGGGGAGCAGTACTTC.